The rows below give T cell receptor beta chains drawn from one sample of a study of control samples from healthy donors and cancer patients. The repertoire was sequenced with immunoSEQ multiplex PCR; TCRdb's copy has only in-frame clones and lacks some. The sample records 91,000 or so clones, just over 90% being singletons. Sequenced input: blood. These receptor sequences come from a woman aged 25 to 39 in good health. Both conserved end residues are part of each CDR3. D genes are given only for firm matches. Clone size is stated in some rows and not others, as once, few, many or a class when expanded.

TGTGCCAGCAGCCAGTATTACAATGAGCAGTTCTTC,CASSQYYNEQFF,TRBJ2-1,TRBV3-1/TRBV3-2,-,-
TGCGCCAGCGGTTATCCCGGGACAGGGGGTACAGATACGCAGTATTTT,CASGYPGTGGTDTQYF,TRBJ2-3,TRBV5-1,-,TRBD1
TGTGCCTGGATCTACAGCGGGGCTAGCACAGATACGCAGTATTTT,CAWIYSGASTDTQYF,TRBJ2-3,TRBV30,-,TRBD2
TGTGCCAGCAGGGGCCTTTCGGACACTGAAGCTTTCTTT,CASRGLSDTEAFF,TRBJ1-1,TRBV7-9,once,-
TGTGCCAGCAGGAGAGAAGGGACAGCTAACTATGGCTACACCTTC,CASRREGTANYGYTF,TRBJ1-2,TRBV6-5,-,TRBD1
TGTGCCAGCAGCGGCCTGGGGGAAAAGGGGGAGACCCAGTACTTC,CASSGLGEKGETQYF,TRBJ2-5,TRBV7-8,-,-
TGCGCCAGCAGCTTGGCGGGCGGGGGAAGAGAGCAGTACTTC,CASSLAGGGREQYF,TRBJ2-7,TRBV5-1,-,TRBD2
TGTGCCAGCAGTTTCGAGGGGGCCGGGACAGAACCGTTCTTC,CASSFEGAGTEPFF,TRBJ2-1,TRBV27,-,TRBD1
TGTGCCAGCAGCTTAGTTCAGGGTATAACAGATACGCAGTATTTT,CASSLVQGITDTQYF,TRBJ2-3,TRBV11-2,-,-
TGTGCCAGCGGTGGCCGGACAGGGGGCCGCGATGAGCAGTTCTTC,CASGGRTGGRDEQFF,TRBJ2-1,TRBV28,few,TRBD1
TGTGCCAGCAGCTTAGCCTCCGACGGATGGGGGAACTATGGCTACACCTTC,CASSLASDGWGNYGYTF,TRBJ1-2,TRBV7-6,once,-
TGTGCCAGCCGCGGCCAGGACGGTGGCTACACCTTC,CASRGQDGGYTF,TRBJ1-2,TRBV2,-,-
TGTGCCAGCAGCATCGGACTAGCGGGAGTTGGCGGGGAGCTGTTTTTT,CASSIGLAGVGGELFF,TRBJ2-2,TRBV5-6,-,TRBD2
TGTGCCATCAGTGAGGGTTTTGGGACAGGGGAACACGAGCAGTACTTC,CAISEGFGTGEHEQYF,TRBJ2-7,TRBV10-3,-,TRBD1
TGTGCCTGGAGTAACAGGGGGTTAGAGCAGTACTTC,CAWSNRGLEQYF,TRBJ2-7,TRBV30,-,TRBD1
TGCGCCAGCAGCCAAGATAGAAAAGGGGGAGGCGGCAATCAGCCCCAGCATTTT,CASSQDRKGGGGNQPQHF,TRBJ1-5,TRBV4-1,-,-
TGCGCCAGCAGCTTTCTGGGAAATGAGCAGTTCTTC,CASSFLGNEQFF,TRBJ2-1,TRBV5-1,-,-
TGTGCCAGCAGCCAAGGGACAGGGGATAGCAATCAGCCCCAGCATTTT,CASSQGTGDSNQPQHF,TRBJ1-5,TRBV3-1/TRBV3-2,-,TRBD1
TGTGCCAGCAGTGAATCGGTTCGGGCTACGCAGTATTTT,CASSESVRATQYF,TRBJ2-3,TRBV2,-,-
TGTGCCAGCAGTTTAAACAGGTTCTACACCTTC,CASSLNRFYTF,TRBJ1-2,TRBV28,-,-
TGCGCCAGCTCCCAAGGCGACAGGCGCACAGATACGCAGTATTTT,CASSQGDRRTDTQYF,TRBJ2-3,TRBV10-1,-,-
TGCGCCAGCAGCGCCGGGACTAGCGGCACAGATACGCAGTATTTT,CASSAGTSGTDTQYF,TRBJ2-3,TRBV5-1,-,TRBD2
TGCGCCAGCAGCCAAGATGGGCAGGGAGACTATGGCTACACCTTC,CASSQDGQGDYGYTF,TRBJ1-2,TRBV4-1,-,-
TGCGCCAGCAGCGGCGGTTTGGATGAGGCAGGGGGTTTAGCTAACTATGGCTACACCTTC,CASSGGLDEAGGLANYGYTF,TRBJ1-2,TRBV5-1,-,TRBD1
TGTGCCAGCAGCCCCGGGGGGTCTAACTATGGCTACACCTTC,CASSPGGSNYGYTF,TRBJ1-2,TRBV7-2,once,-
TGTGCCAGCGCTGGGACTAGCGCTAATGAGCAGTTCTTC,CASAGTSANEQFF,TRBJ2-1,TRBV6-5,-,TRBD2
TGTGCCAGCAGCCAAGAGAGTGGGGAGACAGGGAGCACTGTACGCTTC,CASSQESGETGSTVRF,TRBJ2-7,TRBV4-2,-,TRBD1
TGTGCCAGCAGCTTAGAAGGACAGACGCACAATGAGCAGTTCTTC,CASSLEGQTHNEQFF,TRBJ2-1,TRBV13,-,-
TGCGCCAGCAGCTCGGGCGATGAGCAGTTCTTC,CASSSGDEQFF,TRBJ2-1,TRBV5-1,-,-
TGTGCCAGCAGTTACGGGAAAAACATTCAGTACTTC,CASSYGKNIQYF,TRBJ2-4,TRBV13,-,-
TGTGCCAGCCGTCCGGGACTAGGTCTAAATGAGCAGTTCTTC,CASRPGLGLNEQFF,TRBJ2-1,TRBV11-2,-,TRBD2
TGTGCCAGCAGGACCGCGGGACTAGCGGGGGGAGGGTCCTACGAGCAGTACTTC,CASRTAGLAGGGSYEQYF,TRBJ2-7,TRBV3-1/TRBV3-2,once,TRBD2
TGTGCCAGCAATCGACAGGGGCTGTCGTATGGCTACACCTTC,CASNRQGLSYGYTF,TRBJ1-2,TRBV2,-,TRBD1
TGTGCCAGCAGTTACCCCCACAGCGAGAACATTCAGTACTTC,CASSYPHSENIQYF,TRBJ2-4,TRBV6-6,-,-
TGTGCCACCAGTGATGCGGGGGTGGGGGAGACCCAGTACTTC,CATSDAGVGETQYF,TRBJ2-5,TRBV24-1,-,TRBD2
TGTGCCAGCAGCGTAGGGGACTTGAGACAATACACCGGGGAGCTGTTTTTT,CASSVGDLRQYTGELFF,TRBJ2-2,TRBV9,-,-
TGTGCCAGCCTGCGGGGCAGCGAGAATGAAAAACTGTTTTTT,CASLRGSENEKLFF,TRBJ1-4,TRBV2,-,-
TGCAGCGTTGTGCCTAGCGGGAGAGGCGAGCAGTACTTC,CSVVPSGRGEQYF,TRBJ2-7,TRBV29-1,medium-sized,TRBD2
TGTGCCATCAGTGAGTCGAGTAGGAACTATGGCTACACCTTC,CAISESSRNYGYTF,TRBJ1-2,TRBV10-3,-,-
TGTGCCAGCAGTACTATTCGGGAGACCCAGTACTTC,CASSTIRETQYF,TRBJ2-5,TRBV28,-,-
TGTGCCAGCAGTCATACCGGGACACCGGGCAATCAGCCCCAGCATTTT,CASSHTGTPGNQPQHF,TRBJ1-5,TRBV2,-,-
TGCGCCAGCAGCTTGAAAGGCGTTAACTATGGCTACACCTTC,CASSLKGVNYGYTF,TRBJ1-2,TRBV5-1,-,-
TGTGCCAGCAGCGCTAGCAAGGGATCATGGGAGCAGTTCTTC,CASSASKGSWEQFF,TRBJ2-1,TRBV3-1/TRBV3-2,-,-
TGTGCCAGCAGGGGACAGGGAAGCTACGAGCAGTACTTC,CASRGQGSYEQYF,TRBJ2-7,TRBV11-3,-,TRBD1
TGTGCCAGCAGTTTAACTGGAAACACCATATATTTT,CASSLTGNTIYF,TRBJ1-3,TRBV12-3/TRBV12-4,-,-
TGTGCCAGACCGTCCCGACAGGGACCCTACGAGCAGTACTTC,CARPSRQGPYEQYF,TRBJ2-7,TRBV25-1,-,TRBD1
TGTGCCTGGAGTCCCGGGGGACAGGGAGTTAACTATGGCTACACCTTC,CAWSPGGQGVNYGYTF,TRBJ1-2,TRBV30,once,TRBD1
TGTGCCAGCAGCCTTGGGACTAGCGGTAGCACAGATACGCAGTATTTT,CASSLGTSGSTDTQYF,TRBJ2-3,TRBV3-1/TRBV3-2,-,TRBD2
TGTGCTAGTTCTATCTCGGGGTCCCTGAACACTGAAGCTTTCTTT,CASSISGSLNTEAFF,TRBJ1-1,TRBV12-5,-,-
TGCGCCAGCAGCTTGGTACAGGGGGCCTTGGGTAATTCACCCCTCCACTTT,CASSLVQGALGNSPLHF,TRBJ1-6,TRBV5-1,-,TRBD1